This T cell receptor beta chain was retrieved from a study of Ad26.COV2.S vaccination and SARS-CoV-2 variants. About the study: Dosing was one shot or two shots 56 days apart. Study findings and constraints: Among vaccine recipients, spike-specific TCR breadth exceeded that of placebo recipients.

Using immunoSEQ multiplex PCR, the repertoire was profiled, and TCRdb retains in-frame clones only, with some absent. The sample lists some 350,000 clones, about 88% occurring once. Concerning this clone: No antigen is known for it.

The sample's treatment: roughly 20 received Ad26.COV2.S at low or high dose, single or two shots; 5 received placebo; per-sample allocation not given. It was on day 63 after the first vaccine or placebo injection that samples were taken. Ad26 vector vaccine expressed Wuhan-strain SARS-CoV-2 spike. Sample: peripheral blood, taken in a trial of Ad26.COV2.S vaccine versus placebo. The TCR sequence derives from a person aged 18-65 years who received the Ad26.COV2.S COVID-19 vaccine or a placebo.

CDR3 region: CASSQDAGGGAYEQYF. The CDR3 DNA is TGCGCCAGCAGCCAAGATGCTGGCGGGGGGGCCTACGAGCAGTACTTC. This chain joins TRBV4-3 and TRBJ2-7, with 9 nucleotides matching TRBD2. Per germline, CDR1 LGHNA and CDR2 YSLEER. CDR3 length: 16 amino acids. The V gene end was trimmed by 0 bases and the J gene end by 2 bases; junction bases not matched to a gene: 5.